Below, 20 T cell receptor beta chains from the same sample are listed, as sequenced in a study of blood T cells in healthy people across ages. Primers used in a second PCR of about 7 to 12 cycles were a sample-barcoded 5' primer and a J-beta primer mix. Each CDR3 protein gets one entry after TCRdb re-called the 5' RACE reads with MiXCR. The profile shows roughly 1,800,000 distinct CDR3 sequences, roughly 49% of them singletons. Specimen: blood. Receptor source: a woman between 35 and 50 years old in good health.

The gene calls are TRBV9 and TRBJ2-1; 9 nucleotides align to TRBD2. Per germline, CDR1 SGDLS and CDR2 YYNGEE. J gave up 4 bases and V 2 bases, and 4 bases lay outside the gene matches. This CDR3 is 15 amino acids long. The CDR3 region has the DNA TGTGCCAGCAGCGTTGGGACTAGCAAGTACAATGAGCAGTTCTTC. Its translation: CASSVGTSKYNEQFF.

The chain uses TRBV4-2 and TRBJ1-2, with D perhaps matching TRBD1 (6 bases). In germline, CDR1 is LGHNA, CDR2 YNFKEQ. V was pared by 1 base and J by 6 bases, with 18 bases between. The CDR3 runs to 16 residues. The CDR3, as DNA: TGTGCCAGCAGCCAAGTCGGCCAGGGGATGGATAATGGCTACACCTTC. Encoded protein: CASSQVGQGMDNGYTF.

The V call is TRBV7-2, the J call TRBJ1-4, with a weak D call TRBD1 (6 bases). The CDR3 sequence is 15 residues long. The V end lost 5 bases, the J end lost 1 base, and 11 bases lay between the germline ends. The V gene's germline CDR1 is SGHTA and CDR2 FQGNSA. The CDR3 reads CASSPSGVTNEKLFF. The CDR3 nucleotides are TGTGCCAGCAGCCCCTCAGGGGTAACTAATGAAAAACTGTTTTTT.

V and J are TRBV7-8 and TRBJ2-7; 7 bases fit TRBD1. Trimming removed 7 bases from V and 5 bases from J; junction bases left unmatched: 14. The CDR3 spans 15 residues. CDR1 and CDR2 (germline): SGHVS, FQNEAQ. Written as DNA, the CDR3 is TGTGCCAGCACCTGGCAAACGGGACAGTACCACGAGCAGTACTTC. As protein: CASTWQTGQYHEQYF.

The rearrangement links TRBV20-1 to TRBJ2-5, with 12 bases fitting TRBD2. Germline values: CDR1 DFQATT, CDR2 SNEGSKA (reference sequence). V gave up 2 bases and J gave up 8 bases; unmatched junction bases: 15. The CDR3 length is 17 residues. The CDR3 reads CSARPLLLLAGGLTQYF. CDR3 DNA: TGCAGTGCTAGACCACTCCTACTACTAGCGGGGGGTTTAACCCAGTACTTC.

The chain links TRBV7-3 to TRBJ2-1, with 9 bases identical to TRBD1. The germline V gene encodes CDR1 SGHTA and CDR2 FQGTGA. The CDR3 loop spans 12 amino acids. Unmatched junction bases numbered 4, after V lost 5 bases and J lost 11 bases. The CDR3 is CASSPDRGQQFF. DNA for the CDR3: TGTGCCAGCAGCCCGGACAGGGGACAGCAGTTCTTC.

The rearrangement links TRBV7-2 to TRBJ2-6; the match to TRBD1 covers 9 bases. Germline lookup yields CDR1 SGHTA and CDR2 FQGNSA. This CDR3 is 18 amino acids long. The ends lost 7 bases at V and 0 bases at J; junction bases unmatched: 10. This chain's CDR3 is CASTQRGQGASGANVLTF. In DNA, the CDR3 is TGTGCCAGCACCCAAAGGGGACAGGGCGCCTCTGGGGCCAACGTCCTGACTTTC.

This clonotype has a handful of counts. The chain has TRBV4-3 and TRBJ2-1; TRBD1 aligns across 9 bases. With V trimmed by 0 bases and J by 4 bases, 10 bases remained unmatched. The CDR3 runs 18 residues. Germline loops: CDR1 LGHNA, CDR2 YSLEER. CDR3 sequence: CASSQDTTGTGTYNEQFF. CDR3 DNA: TGCGCCAGCAGCCAAGACACGACCGGGACAGGGACTTACAATGAGCAGTTCTTC.

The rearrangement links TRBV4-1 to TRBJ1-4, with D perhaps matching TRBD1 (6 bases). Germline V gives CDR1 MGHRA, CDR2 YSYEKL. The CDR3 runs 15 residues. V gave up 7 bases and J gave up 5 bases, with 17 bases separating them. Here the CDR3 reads CASKAPQGSNEKLFF. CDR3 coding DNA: TGCGCCAGCAAAGCACCACAGGGCTCCAATGAAAAACTGTTTTTT.

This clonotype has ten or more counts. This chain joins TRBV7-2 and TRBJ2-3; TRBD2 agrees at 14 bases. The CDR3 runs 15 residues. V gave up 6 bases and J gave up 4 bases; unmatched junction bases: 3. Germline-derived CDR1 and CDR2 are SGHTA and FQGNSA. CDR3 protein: CASSLTSGGADTQYF. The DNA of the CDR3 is TGTGCCAGCAGTTTGACTAGCGGGGGGGCAGATACGCAGTATTTT.

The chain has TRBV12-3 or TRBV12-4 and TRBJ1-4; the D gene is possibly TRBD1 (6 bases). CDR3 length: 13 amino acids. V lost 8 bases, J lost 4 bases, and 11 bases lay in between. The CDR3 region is CASSGDNNEKLFF. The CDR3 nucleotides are TGTGCCAGCTCAGGGGACAATAATGAAAAACTGTTTTTT.

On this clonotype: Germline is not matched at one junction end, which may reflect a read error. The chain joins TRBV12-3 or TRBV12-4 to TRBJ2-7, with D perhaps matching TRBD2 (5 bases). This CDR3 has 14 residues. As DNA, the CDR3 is TGTGCCGGCAGTTTTTTAAACGGTGACTACAAGCAGTACTTC. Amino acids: CAGSFLNGDYKQYF.

CDR3 coding DNA: TGTGCCAGCAGCCCTCGGAAACAGGGAAAGGGCTATGGCTACACCTTC. Translation gives CASSPRKQGKGYGYTF. The genes are TRBV7-9 and TRBJ1-2; D possibly corresponds to TRBD1 (6 bases). With 5 bases removed from V and 4 bases from J, the gap between germline ends came to 20 bases. The CDR3 runs 16 residues. From germline, CDR1 is SEHNR and CDR2 FQNEAQ (reference sequence).

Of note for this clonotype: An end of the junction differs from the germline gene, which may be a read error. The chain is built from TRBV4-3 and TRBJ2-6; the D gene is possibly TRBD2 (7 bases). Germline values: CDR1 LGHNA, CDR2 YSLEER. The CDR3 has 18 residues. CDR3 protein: CANSQGGAGEAGANVLTF. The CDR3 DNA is TGCGCCAACAGCCAAGGGGGGGCAGGGGAGGCTGGGGCCAACGTCCTGACTTTC.

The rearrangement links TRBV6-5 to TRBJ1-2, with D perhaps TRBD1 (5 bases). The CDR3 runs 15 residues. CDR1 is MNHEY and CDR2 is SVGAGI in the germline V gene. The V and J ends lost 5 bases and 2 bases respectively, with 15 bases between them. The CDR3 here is CASSDPRDGNYGYTF. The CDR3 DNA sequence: TGTGCCAGCAGTGACCCCAGGGACGGGAACTATGGCTACACCTTC.

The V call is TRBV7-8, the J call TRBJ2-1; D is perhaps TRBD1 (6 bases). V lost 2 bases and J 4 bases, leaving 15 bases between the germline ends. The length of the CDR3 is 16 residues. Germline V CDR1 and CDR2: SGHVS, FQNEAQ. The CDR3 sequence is CASSLRQAPLYNEQFF. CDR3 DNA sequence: TGTGCCAGCAGCTTACGACAGGCGCCCTTATACAATGAGCAGTTCTTC.

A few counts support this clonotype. The CDR3: CASSSRRGGDDQETQYF. The CDR3 DNA reads as TGTGCCAGCAGCTCACGCCGGGGAGGGGACGACCAAGAGACCCAGTACTTC. The gene calls are TRBV9 and TRBJ2-5; 7 nucleotides align to TRBD2. This CDR3 contains 17 residues. Per germline, CDR1 SGDLS and CDR2 YYNGEE. J was trimmed by 0 bases and V by 4 bases; bases with no gene match: 12.

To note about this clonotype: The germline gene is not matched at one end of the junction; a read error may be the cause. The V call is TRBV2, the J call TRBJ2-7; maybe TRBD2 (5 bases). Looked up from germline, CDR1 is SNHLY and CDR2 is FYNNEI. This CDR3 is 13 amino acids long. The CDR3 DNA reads TGTGCCAGACGGGGTTCGGGCTCCCACGAGCAGTACTTC. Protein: CARRGSGSHEQYF. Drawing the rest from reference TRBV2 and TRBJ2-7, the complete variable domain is EPEVTQTPSHQVTQMGQEVILRCVPISNHLYFYWYRQILGQKVEFLVSFYNNEISEKSEIFDDQFSVERPDGSNFTLKIRSTKLEDSAMYFCARRGSGSHEQYFGPGTRLTVT.

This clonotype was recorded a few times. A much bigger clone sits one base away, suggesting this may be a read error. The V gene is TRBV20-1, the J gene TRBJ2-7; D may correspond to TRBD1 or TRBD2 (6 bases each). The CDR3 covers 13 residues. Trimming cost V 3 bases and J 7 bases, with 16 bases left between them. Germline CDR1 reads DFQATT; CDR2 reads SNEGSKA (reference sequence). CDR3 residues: CSASVWGDNEQYF. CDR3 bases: TGCAGTGCTAGTGTTTGGGGGGACAATGAGCAGTACTTC.

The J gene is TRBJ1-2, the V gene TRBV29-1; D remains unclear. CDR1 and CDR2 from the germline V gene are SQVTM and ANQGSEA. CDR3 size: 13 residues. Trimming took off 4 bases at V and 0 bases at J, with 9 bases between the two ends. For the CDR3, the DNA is TGCAGCGTTGGGTTAGGCCCTAACTATGGCTACACCTTC. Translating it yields CSVGLGPNYGYTF.